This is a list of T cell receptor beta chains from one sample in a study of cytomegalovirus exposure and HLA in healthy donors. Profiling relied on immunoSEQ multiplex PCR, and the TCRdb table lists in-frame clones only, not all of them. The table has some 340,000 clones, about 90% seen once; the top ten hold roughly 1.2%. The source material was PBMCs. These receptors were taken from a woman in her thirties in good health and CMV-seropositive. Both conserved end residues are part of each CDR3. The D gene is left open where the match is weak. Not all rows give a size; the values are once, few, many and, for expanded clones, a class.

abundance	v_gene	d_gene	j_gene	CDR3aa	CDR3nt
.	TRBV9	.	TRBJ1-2	CASSVDTGSANYGYTF	TGTGCCAGCAGCGTAGACACAGGTTCAGCTAACTATGGCTACACCTTC
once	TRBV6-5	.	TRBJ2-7	CASSPTGPNYEQYF	TGTGCCAGCAGTCCAACGGGACCAAACTACGAGCAGTACTTC
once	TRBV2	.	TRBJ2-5	CASSEGYGFMYQETQYF	TGTGCCAGCAGTGAAGGTTACGGCTTCATGTACCAAGAGACCCAGTACTTC
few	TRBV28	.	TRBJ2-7	CASRDRAYEQYF	TGTGCCAGCAGGGATAGGGCCTACGAGCAGTACTTC
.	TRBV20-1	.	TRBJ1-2	CSARDLVGYTF	TGCAGTGCTAGAGATCTCGTTGGCTACACCTTC
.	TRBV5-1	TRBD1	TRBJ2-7	CASSYPGQGIYEQYF	TGCGCCAGCAGCTACCCGGGACAGGGGATCTACGAGCAGTACTTC
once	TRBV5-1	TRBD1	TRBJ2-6	CASSGPTGRGANVLTF	TGCGCCAGCAGCGGCCCGACAGGGCGCGGGGCCAACGTCCTGACTTTC
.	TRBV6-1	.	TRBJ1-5	CVSQREVNQPQHF	TGTGTCAGCCAGAGGGAGGTTAATCAGCCCCAGCATTTT
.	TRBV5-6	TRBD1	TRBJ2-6	CASSLRGGYGANVLTF	TGTGCCAGCAGCTTGAGAGGGGGCTATGGGGCCAACGTCCTGACTTTC
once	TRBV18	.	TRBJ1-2	CASSPEARPNYGYTF	TGTGCCAGCTCACCTGAGGCAAGACCTAACTATGGCTACACCTTC
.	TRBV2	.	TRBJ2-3	CASIRGGTDTQYF	TGTGCCAGCATTCGGGGCGGCACAGATACGCAGTATTTT
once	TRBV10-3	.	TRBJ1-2	CAIRDRPNYGYTF	TGTGCCATCAGAGACAGACCAAACTATGGCTACACCTTC
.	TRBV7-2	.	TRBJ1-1	CASSLGLVPKNTEAFF	TGTGCCAGCAGCTTAGGGCTTGTGCCTAAAAACACTGAAGCTTTCTTT
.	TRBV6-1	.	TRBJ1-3	CASRTETGNTIYF	TGTGCCAGCAGGACCGAGACTGGAAACACCATATATTTT
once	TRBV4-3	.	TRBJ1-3	CASSQDLGGSGNTIYF	TGCGCCAGCAGCCAAGATTTAGGGGGCTCTGGAAACACCATATATTTT
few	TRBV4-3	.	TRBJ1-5	CASSQGVGGGNQPQHF	TGCGCCAGCAGCCAGGGGGTCGGTGGAGGCAATCAGCCCCAGCATTTT
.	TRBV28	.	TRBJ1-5	CASSLFPQPQHF	TGTGCCAGCAGTTTATTTCCACAGCCCCAGCATTTT
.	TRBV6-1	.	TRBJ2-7	CASSDLLSSYEQYF	TGTGCCAGCAGTGACCTCTTGAGCTCCTACGAGCAGTACTTC
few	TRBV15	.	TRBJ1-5	CATSGAGRQPQHF	TGTGCCACCAGCGGGGCAGGCAGGCAGCCCCAGCATTTT
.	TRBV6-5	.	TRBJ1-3	CASSYLAGPGNTIYF	TGTGCCAGCAGTTACCTGGCAGGGCCTGGAAACACCATATATTTT
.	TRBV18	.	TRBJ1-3	CASSSSSGNTIYF	TGTGCCAGCTCATCGAGCTCTGGAAACACCATATATTTT
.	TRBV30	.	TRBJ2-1	CAWSQLGPQQFF	TGTGCCTGGAGTCAATTAGGACCCCAGCAGTTCTTC
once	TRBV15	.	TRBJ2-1	CATSRVDSFNEQFF	TGTGCCACCAGCAGAGTGGACAGCTTCAATGAGCAGTTCTTC
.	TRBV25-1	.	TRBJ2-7	CASSDNRDNYEQYF	TGTGCCAGCAGTGATAACCGGGACAACTACGAGCAGTACTTC
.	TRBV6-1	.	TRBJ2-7	CASSARGPGSYEQYF	TGTGCCAGCAGTGCTAGGGGCCCAGGGTCCTACGAGCAGTACTTC
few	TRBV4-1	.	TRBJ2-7	CASSQLGFDEQYF	TGCGCCAGCAGCCAACTAGGTTTTGACGAGCAGTACTTC
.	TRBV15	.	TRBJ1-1	CATSGTILSVAFF	TGTGCCACCAGCGGCACGATACTGAGTGTAGCTTTCTTT
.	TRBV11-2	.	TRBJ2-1	CASSLVSGLLVYNEQFF	TGTGCCAGCAGCTTAGTGTCTGGGCTACTCGTATACAATGAGCAGTTCTTC
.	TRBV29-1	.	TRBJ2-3	CSAPSPAGRTDTQYF	TGCAGCGCTCCCTCACCCGCGGGGAGGACAGATACGCAGTATTTT
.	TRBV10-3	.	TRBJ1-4	CAIGSTTNEKLFF	TGTGCCATCGGTTCAACAACTAATGAAAAACTGTTTTTT
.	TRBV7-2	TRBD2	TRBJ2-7	CASSLGNRIAGDEQYF	TGTGCCAGCAGCTTAGGTAATAGGATAGCGGGAGACGAGCAGTACTTC
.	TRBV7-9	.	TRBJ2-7	CASSFMTDLGQYF	TGTGCCAGCAGCTTTATGACAGATCTCGGGCAGTACTTC
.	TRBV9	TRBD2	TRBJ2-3	CASSPTSGRASDTQYF	TGTGCCAGCAGCCCTACTAGCGGGAGGGCGTCAGATACGCAGTATTTT
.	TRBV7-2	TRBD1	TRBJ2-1	CASSATDRLLGNEQFF	TGTGCCAGCAGCGCCACGGACAGGCTTCTGGGTAATGAGCAGTTCTTC